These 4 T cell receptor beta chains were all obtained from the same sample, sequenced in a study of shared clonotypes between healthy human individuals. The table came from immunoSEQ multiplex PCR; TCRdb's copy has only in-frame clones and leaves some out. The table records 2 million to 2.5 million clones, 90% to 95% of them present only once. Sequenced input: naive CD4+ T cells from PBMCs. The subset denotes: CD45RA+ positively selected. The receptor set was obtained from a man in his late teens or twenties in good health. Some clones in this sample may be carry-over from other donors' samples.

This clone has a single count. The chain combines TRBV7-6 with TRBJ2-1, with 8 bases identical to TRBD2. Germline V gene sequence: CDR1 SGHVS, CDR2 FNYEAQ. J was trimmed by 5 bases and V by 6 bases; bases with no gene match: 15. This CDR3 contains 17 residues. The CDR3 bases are TGTGCCAGCAGTTCCTTGCCCTCACTAGCGGTCAACAATGAGCAGTTCTTC. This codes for CASSSLPSLAVNNEQFF.

The CDR3 protein is CASSQEGAGFAPDTQYF. CDR3 in DNA: TGCGCCAGCAGCCAAGAGGGCGCAGGGTTCGCCCCAGATACGCAGTATTTT. The chain uses TRBV4-3 and TRBJ2-3; a weak D match, TRBD1 (5 bases). The CDR3 has 17 residues. Germline lookup yields CDR1 LGHNA and CDR2 YSLEER. V lost 0 bases, J lost 4 bases, and 17 bases lay in between.

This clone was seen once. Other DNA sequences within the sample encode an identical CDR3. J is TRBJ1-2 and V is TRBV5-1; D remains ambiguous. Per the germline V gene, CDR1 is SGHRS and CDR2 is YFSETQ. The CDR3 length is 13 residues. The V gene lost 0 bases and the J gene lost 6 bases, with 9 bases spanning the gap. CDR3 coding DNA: TGCGCCAGCAGCTTGGGGGATGGAGATGGCTACACCTTC. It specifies CASSLGDGDGYTF.

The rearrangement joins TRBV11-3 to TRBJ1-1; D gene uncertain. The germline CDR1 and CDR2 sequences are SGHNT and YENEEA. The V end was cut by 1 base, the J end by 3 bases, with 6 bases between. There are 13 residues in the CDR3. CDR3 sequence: CASSLGYDTEAFF. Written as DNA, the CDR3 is TGTGCCAGCAGCTTAGGGTATGACACTGAAGCTTTCTTT.